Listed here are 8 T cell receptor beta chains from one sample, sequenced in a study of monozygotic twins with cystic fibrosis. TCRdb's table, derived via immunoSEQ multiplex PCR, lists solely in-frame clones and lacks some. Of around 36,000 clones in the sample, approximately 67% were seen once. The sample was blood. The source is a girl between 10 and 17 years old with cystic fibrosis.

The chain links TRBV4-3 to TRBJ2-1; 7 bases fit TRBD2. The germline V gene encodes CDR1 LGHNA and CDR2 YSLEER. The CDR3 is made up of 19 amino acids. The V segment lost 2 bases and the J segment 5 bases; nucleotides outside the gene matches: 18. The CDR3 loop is CASSQWWKRGGRTHNEQFF. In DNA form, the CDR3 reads TGCGCCAGCAGCCAATGGTGGAAACGGGGCGGGAGAACGCACAATGAGCAGTTCTTC.

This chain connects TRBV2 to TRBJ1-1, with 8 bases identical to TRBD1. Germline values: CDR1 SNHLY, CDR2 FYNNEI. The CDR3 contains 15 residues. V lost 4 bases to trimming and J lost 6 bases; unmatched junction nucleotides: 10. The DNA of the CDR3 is TGTGCCAGCAGTGGGGCAGGGGGCGCGGGCTCTGAAGCTTTCTTT. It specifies CASSGAGGAGSEAFF.

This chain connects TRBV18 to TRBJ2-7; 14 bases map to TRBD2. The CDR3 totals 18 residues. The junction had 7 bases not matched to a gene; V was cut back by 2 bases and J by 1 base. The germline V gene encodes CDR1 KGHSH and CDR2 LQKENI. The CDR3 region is CASSPAGLAGVGSYEQYV. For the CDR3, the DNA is TGTGCCAGCTCACCAGCGGGACTAGCGGGAGTGGGATCCTACGAGCAGTACGTC.

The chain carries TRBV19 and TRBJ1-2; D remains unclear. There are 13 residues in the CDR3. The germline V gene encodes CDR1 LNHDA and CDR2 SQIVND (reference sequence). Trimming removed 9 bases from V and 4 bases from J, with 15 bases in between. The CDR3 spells CASCPGSTYGYTF. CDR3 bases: TGTGCCAGCTGTCCCGGGTCTACCTATGGCTACACCTTC.

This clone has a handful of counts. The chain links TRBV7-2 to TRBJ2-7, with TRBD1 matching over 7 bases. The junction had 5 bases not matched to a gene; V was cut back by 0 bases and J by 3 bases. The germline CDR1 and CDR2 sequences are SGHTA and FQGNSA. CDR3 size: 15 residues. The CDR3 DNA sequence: TGTGCCAGCAGCTTAGCACAGGGGAGCTTCTACGAGCAGTACTTC. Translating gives CASSLAQGSFYEQYF.

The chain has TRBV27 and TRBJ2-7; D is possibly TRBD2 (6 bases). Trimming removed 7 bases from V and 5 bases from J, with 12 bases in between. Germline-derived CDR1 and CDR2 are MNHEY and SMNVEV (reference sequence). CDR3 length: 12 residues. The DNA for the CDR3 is TGTGCCAGCATTGGGCTAGCGAACGAGCAGTACTTC. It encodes CASIGLANEQYF.

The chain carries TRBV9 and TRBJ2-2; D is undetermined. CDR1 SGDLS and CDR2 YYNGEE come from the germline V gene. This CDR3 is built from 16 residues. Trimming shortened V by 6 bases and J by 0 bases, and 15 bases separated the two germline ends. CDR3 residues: CASTKSSGTNTGELFF. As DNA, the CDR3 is TGTGCCAGCACAAAATCCTCGGGTACGAACACCGGGGAGCTGTTTTTT.

The DNA for the CDR3 is TGTGCCACGGGACACCAAGGGGCTGAAGCTTTCTTT. Residues: CATGHQGAEAFF. The rearrangement uses TRBV15 and TRBJ1-1, with D maybe TRBD1 (6 bases). The CDR3 contains 12 residues. Germline V gene sequence: CDR1 LNHNV, CDR2 YYDKDF (reference sequence). V was trimmed by 9 bases and J by 6 bases, leaving 14 bases between them.